Here is one TCR beta chain with its context. This sample stems from a study of blood T cells in healthy people across ages. A sample-barcoded 5' primer and a J-beta primer mix were used in a second PCR of roughly 6 to 12 cycles. The template-switch adaptor, which had 12 random nucleotides, put a tag on each cDNA molecule. TCRdb re-derived calls from the 5' RACE reads in MiXCR, one entry per CDR3 protein. The repertoire consists of 1.2 million to 1.5 million distinct CDR3 sequences, with approximately 60% occurring once and the leading ten covering 5.5% to 8%. Per the germline V gene, CDR1 is SNHLY and CDR2 is FYNNEI. V dropped 5 bases and J dropped 3; count of bases not matched to a gene: 22. CDR3 length: 20 amino acids.

The receptor was isolated from a man aged 18 to 35 in good health. Sequencing was carried out using blood. This chain connects TRBV2 to TRBJ1-2, with 9 bases identical to TRBD1. The CDR3 DNA reads as TGTGCCAGCAGTAAACAGGGGGCGGTTGACGTGAGGGCTTTTTACTATGGCTACACCTTC. This translates into CASSKQGAVDVRAFYYGYTF.